The 29 T cell receptor beta chains below all came from one sample that was sequenced in a study of cytomegalovirus exposure and HLA in healthy donors. Method: immunoSEQ multiplex PCR; TCRdb's copy keeps in-frame clones and lacks some. The sample has 100,000 to 150,000 clones, about nine tenths seen once. Input material: PBMCs. The receptor set was obtained from a man younger than 35 in good health and CMV-seronegative.

CDR3 in amino acids: CASSLERQTEAFF. In DNA, the CDR3 is TGTGCCAGCAGCTTAGAGAGGCAGACTGAAGCTTTCTTT. V gene TRBV7-2 combines with J gene TRBJ1-1; D remains ambiguous. Germline loops: CDR1 SGHTA, CDR2 FQGNSA. V was pared by 1 base and J by 5 bases, with 8 bases between. The CDR3 runs to 13 residues. Looking up the rest from reference TRBV7-2 and TRBJ1-1 gives the full variable domain: GAGVSQSPSNKVTEKGKDVELRCDPISGHTALYWYRQSLGQGLEFLIYFQGNSAPDKSGLPSDRFSAERTGGSVSTLTIQRTQQEDSAVYLCASSLERQTEAFFGQGTRLTVV.

This sequence joins TRBV5-6 and TRBJ1-2; D is ambiguous. The CDR3 runs to 13 residues. Germline V lookup: CDR1 SGHDT, CDR2 YYEEEE. The V end was cut by 2 bases, the J end by 4 bases, with 9 bases between. CDR3: CASSFRSRYGYTF. CDR3 nucleotides: TGTGCCAGCAGCTTTCGGAGTCGCTATGGCTACACCTTC.

CDR3 protein: CASRTGNTEAFF. CDR3 DNA: TGTGCCAGCAGGACAGGGAACACTGAAGCTTTCTTT. The chain joins TRBV19 to TRBJ1-1; 7 nucleotides agree with TRBD1. Germline CDR1 LNHDA, CDR2 SQIVND (reference sequence). The CDR3 runs to 12 residues. Trimming at V came to 9 bases and at J to 1 base, leaving 2 bases not matched to a gene.

The V call is TRBV11-2, the J call TRBJ2-7; TRBD1 matches at 9 bases. CDR3 size: 15 residues. J gave up 2 bases and V 5 bases, and 7 bases lay outside the gene matches. CDR1 and CDR2 (germline): SGHAT, FQNNGV. The CDR3 sequence is CASSLTGGSAYEQYF. The CDR3 DNA is TGTGCCAGCAGCCTGACAGGGGGAAGTGCCTACGAGCAGTACTTC.

Remarks on this clone: The same CDR3 can be traced to other DNA sequences in this sample. The chain carries TRBV7-9 and TRBJ2-1, with a possible D match to TRBD2 (6 bases). Trimming stripped 1 base from V and 9 bases from J, with 7 bases between. The CDR3 sequence is 12 residues long. Germline CDR1 SEHNR, CDR2 FQNEAQ (reference sequence). CDR3 nucleotides: TGTGCCAGCAGCTTAGGGAGGGGTGAGCAGTTCTTC. This codes for CASSLGRGEQFF.

The gene calls are TRBV5-5 and TRBJ1-1; no clear D. Per the germline V gene, CDR1 is SGHKS and CDR2 is YYEKEE (reference sequence). This CDR3 contains 12 residues. The ends were cut back, 5 bases at V and 6 bases at J, with 11 bases in the middle. In DNA form, the CDR3 reads TGTGCCAGCAGGGAGGGATACTCTGAAGCTTTCTTT. Its protein product is CASREGYSEAFF.

The CDR3 reads CASSIVHETAYEQYF. The CDR3 DNA reads as TGTGCCAGTAGTATAGTACACGAGACAGCCTACGAGCAGTACTTC. The chain links TRBV19 to TRBJ2-7; a weak D match, TRBD1 (5 bases). V was trimmed by 1 base and J by 2 bases, leaving 12 bases between them. Germline V CDR1 and CDR2: LNHDA, SQIVND (reference sequence). This CDR3 region has 15 residues.

The chain carries TRBV2 and TRBJ2-3; 7 nucleotides agree with TRBD1. V lost 5 bases to trimming and J lost 3 bases; unmatched junction nucleotides: 11. The CDR3 has 16 residues. CDR1 is SNHLY and CDR2 is FYNNEI in the germline V gene. The CDR3 reads CASSSFLRQGTDTQYF. The CDR3, as DNA: TGTGCCAGCAGTTCCTTCTTAAGACAGGGAACAGATACGCAGTATTTT.

This chain uses TRBV27 with TRBJ1-2; TRBD1 aligns across 7 bases. J lost 4 bases, V lost 4 bases, and 9 bases had no gene match. Germline CDR1 MNHEY, CDR2 SMNVEV (reference sequence). This CDR3 is 15 amino acids long. CDR3 residues: CASSSPSAGGYGYTF. The CDR3 coding sequence is TGTGCCAGCAGTTCACCTTCAGCAGGGGGCTATGGCTACACCTTC.

The genes are TRBV9 and TRBJ2-3; D call uncertain. Germline V gene data show CDR1 as SGDLS and CDR2 as YYNGEE. The V end lost 3 bases, the J end lost 0 bases, and 5 bases lay between the germline ends. This CDR3 has 13 residues. The CDR3 spells CASSEQSTDTQYF. CDR3 nucleotides: TGTGCCAGCAGCGAACAGAGCACAGATACGCAGTATTTT. The whole variable domain, filled in from reference TRBV9 and TRBJ2-3, reads DSGVTQTPKHLITATGQRVTLRCSPRSGDLSVYWYQQSLDQGLQFLIQYYNGEERAKGNILERFSAQQFPDLHSELNLSSLELGDSALYFCASSEQSTDTQYFGPGTRLTVL.

The rearrangement uses TRBV30 and TRBJ2-1; D not resolved. V lost 5 bases and J 12 bases, leaving 14 bases between the germline ends. In germline, CDR1 is GTSNPN, CDR2 SVGIG (reference sequence). The CDR3 totals 11 residues. This chain's CDR3 is CAWGEFDAQFF. The CDR3 coding sequence is TGTGCCTGGGGAGAATTCGACGCGCAGTTCTTC.

The chain links TRBV5-1 to TRBJ2-1, with D unclear. Trimming left V 0 bases short and J 1 base short, with 8 bases between. Germline V lookup: CDR1 SGHRS, CDR2 YFSETQ. There are 15 residues in the CDR3. The CDR3 DNA is TGCGCCAGCAGCTTGGTGCGGAATTCCTACAATGAGCAGTTCTTC. This codes for CASSLVRNSYNEQFF.

This chain uses TRBV11-3 with TRBJ2-3; D possibly corresponds to TRBD2 (5 bases). The CDR3 covers 17 residues. Germline lookup yields CDR1 SGHNT and CDR2 YENEEA. The germline V and J ends were trimmed by 2 bases and 1 base, with 16 bases remaining between them. The DNA of the CDR3 is TGTGCCAGCAGCTTAAATGGTGTGAGGGCCGGCACAGATACGCAGTATTTT. Protein sequence: CASSLNGVRAGTDTQYF.

This clone was seen a single time. The chain employs TRBV6-6 and TRBJ1-1; TRBD1 aligns across 9 bases. The CDR3 covers 14 residues. J was trimmed by 3 bases and V by 6 bases; bases with no gene match: 5. CDR1 is MNHNY, CDR2 SVGAGI, per germline (reference sequence). The CDR3 DNA follows: TGTGCCAGCAGAACAGGGGGCGAGCACACTGAAGCTTTCTTT. It is translated as CASRTGGEHTEAFF.

The chain carries TRBV19 and TRBJ1-2, with D possibly being TRBD1 (6 bases). The ends were cut back, 3 bases at V and 3 bases at J, with 14 bases in the middle. Germline assignment: CDR1 LNHDA and CDR2 SQIVND (reference sequence). The CDR3 sequence is 15 residues long. CDR3 sequence reads: CASSIAPDSYYGYTF. CDR3 in DNA: TGTGCCAGTAGTATTGCCCCGGACAGTTACTATGGCTACACCTTC. The full variable domain, its missing parts supplied by reference TRBV19 and TRBJ1-2, is DGGITQSPKYLFRKEGQNVTLSCEQNLNHDAMYWYRQDPGQGLRLIYYSQIVNDFQKGDIAEGYSVSREKKESFPLTVTSAQKNPTAFYLCASSIAPDSYYGYTFGSGTRLTVV.

J is TRBJ1-4 and V is TRBV7-9; 9 positions match TRBD1. Looked up from germline, CDR1 is SEHNR and CDR2 is FQNEAQ (reference sequence). Trimming removed 5 bases from V and 8 bases from J; junction bases left unmatched: 12. This CDR3 has 16 amino acids. The CDR3 DNA is TGTGCCAGCAGCGACGCAGGGACAGGGCTCGGCGAAAAACTGTTTTTT. It yields the protein CASSDAGTGLGEKLFF.

J is TRBJ1-1 and V is TRBV15; D might be TRBD1 (5 bases). The CDR3 length is 13 residues. V was pared by 0 bases and J by 7 bases, with 9 bases between. Germline assignment: CDR1 LNHNV and CDR2 YYDKDF (reference sequence). The CDR3 nucleotides read TGTGCCACCAGCAGAGATGCAGGGATTGAAGCTTTCTTT. Translation: CATSRDAGIEAFF.

The V gene is TRBV2, the J gene TRBJ2-1; TRBD2 is a possible D gene (6 bases). Germline V lookup: CDR1 SNHLY, CDR2 FYNNEI. CDR3 size: 15 residues. Trimming removed 4 bases from V and 2 bases from J, with 12 bases in between. The CDR3 protein is CASSAEDYAYNEQFF. The CDR3 DNA reads as TGTGCCAGCAGTGCAGAGGACTACGCCTACAATGAGCAGTTCTTC. The entire variable domain, with the rest obtained from reference TRBV2 and TRBJ2-1, is as follows: EPEVTQTPSHQVTQMGQEVILRCVPISNHLYFYWYRQILGQKVEFLVSFYNNEISEKSEIFDDQFSVERPDGSNFTLKIRSTKLEDSAMYFCASSAEDYAYNEQFFGPGTRLTVL.

The chain carries TRBV12-5 and TRBJ2-1, with D possibly TRBD1 on 6 matching bases. Trimming took 11 bases from V and 4 from J, leaving 33 bases between them. This CDR3 spans 19 amino acids. Looked up from germline, CDR1 is LGHNT and CDR2 is FRNRAP. As DNA, the CDR3 is TGTGCTGTAGGAGAAGACCCGGACAGTTTCCAGCTAGGGTACAATGAGCAGTTCTTC. The encoded protein is CAVGEDPDSFQLGYNEQFF.

The chain has TRBV10-1 and TRBJ2-6; possibly TRBD2 for D (5 bases). The CDR3 runs 16 residues. Germline CDR1 WNHNN, CDR2 SYGVQD (reference sequence). V was shortened by 6 bases and J by 2 bases, with 14 bases between the two germline ends. Written as DNA, the CDR3 is TGCGCCAGCAGCGGAGGTAGAAGAACTGGGGCCAACGTCCTGACTTTC. This translates into CASSGGRRTGANVLTF.

The rearrangement uses TRBV4-2 and TRBJ1-4; 8 bases align to TRBD1. V lost 4 bases to trimming and J lost 6 bases; unmatched junction nucleotides: 4. The CDR3 has 14 amino acids. Germline V gene data show CDR1 as LGHNA and CDR2 as YNFKEQ. The CDR3 coding sequence is TGTGCCAGCAGCCGGTCAGGGGGCGATGAAAAACTGTTTTTT. Translated, it gives CASSRSGGDEKLFF.

The DNA of the CDR3 is TGTGCCAGTAGTATAGATATGGCGGGCGGGGAGCTGTTTTTT. Amino acids: CASSIDMAGGELFF. The chain combines TRBV19 with TRBJ2-2; TRBD2 might be the D (5 bases). CDR1 LNHDA and CDR2 SQIVND come from the germline V gene (reference sequence). Deletions cut 0 bases from V and 7 bases from J, with 9 bases between. This CDR3 contains 14 residues.

CDR3 sequence (DNA): TGCGCCAGCAGTCAGGGGGCAGAGAGCTACGAGCAGTACTTC. This encodes CASSQGAESYEQYF. The rearrangement uses TRBV5-1 and TRBJ2-7, with TRBD1 identical over 8 bases. J was trimmed by 3 bases and V by 5 bases; bases with no gene match: 7. CDR1 is SGHRS and CDR2 is YFSETQ in the germline V gene. CDR3 length equals 14 residues.

V gene TRBV7-9 combines with J gene TRBJ2-7; TRBD2 matches 7 bases. The germline gives CDR1 SEHNR, CDR2 FQNEAQ (reference sequence). J gave up 0 bases and V 5 bases, and 4 bases lay outside the gene matches. The CDR3 sequence is 14 residues long. The DNA of the CDR3 is TGTGCCAGCAGCCACCGGGACTACTCCTACGAGCAGTACTTC. This codes for CASSHRDYSYEQYF.

The chain employs TRBV7-8 and TRBJ1-2; 8 bases align to TRBD1. CDR3 size: 14 residues. Per the germline V gene, CDR1 is SGHVS and CDR2 is FQNEAQ. V was clipped by 5 bases and J by 7 bases; unmatched bases: 9. The CDR3 nucleotides are TGTGCCAGCAGCCTCGGACAGGGACGTATTGGCTACACCTTC. Residues: CASSLGQGRIGYTF. Full variable domain (missing parts from reference TRBV7-8 and TRBJ1-2): GAGVSQSPRYKVAKRGQDVALRCDPISGHVSLFWYQQALGQGPEFLTYFQNEAQLDKSGLPSDRFFAERPEGSVSTLKIQRTQQEDSAVYLCASSLGQGRIGYTFGSGTRLTVV.

This clone came up a few times. The chain combines TRBV28 with TRBJ1-2; no definite D call. The CDR3 runs to 13 residues. The germline gives CDR1 MDHEN, CDR2 SYDVKM. The V and J ends lost 6 bases and 4 bases respectively, with 12 bases between them. The CDR3 loop is CASRTGRAYGYTF. The DNA of the CDR3 is TGTGCCAGCAGGACGGGTAGAGCCTATGGCTACACCTTC.

This rearrangement joins TRBV29-1 to TRBJ1-2, with D unresolved. Trimming shortened V by 6 bases and J by 0 bases, and 14 bases separated the two germline ends. This CDR3 contains 14 residues. CDR1 is SQVTM, CDR2 ANQGSEA, per germline. The CDR3 spells CSVSGRVTNYGYTF. CDR3 coding DNA: TGCAGCGTATCTGGGCGAGTAACTAACTATGGCTACACCTTC.

The chain recombines TRBV18 with TRBJ2-7; no definite D call. Trimming removed 2 bases from V and 3 bases from J, with 11 bases in between. The CDR3 contains 14 residues. Germline loops: CDR1 KGHSH, CDR2 LQKENI. CDR3 nucleotides: TGTGCCAGCTCACCAGCGGAGACGAACTACGAGCAGTACTTC. Its translation is CASSPAETNYEQYF.

The genes are TRBV25-1 and TRBJ2-6; D possibly corresponds to TRBD1 (5 bases). Per the germline V gene, CDR1 is MGHDK and CDR2 is SYGVNS. The CDR3 has 15 residues. V was shortened by 4 bases and J by 3 bases, with 10 bases between the two germline ends. CDR3 sequence reads: CASSGRVLGANVLTF. In DNA form, the CDR3 reads TGTGCCAGCAGTGGCAGGGTTCTTGGGGCCAACGTCCTGACTTTC.